Sequencing of this T cell receptor (beta chain) was carried out in a study of CD8 T cells in Susac syndrome. RNA, at roughly 0.45 to 1 ug, was reverse transcribed with random hexamers. TCRdb ran MiXCR on the immunoSEQ multiplex PCR reads and lists one entry per CDR3 protein. The sample has around 300,000 distinct CDR3 sequences, approximately 90% seen once; the top ten hold around 0.18%. The multiple sclerosis control cohort comprised treatment-naive individuals presenting with stable or active relapsing-remitting disease. The CDR3 sequence is 14 residues long. Germline CDR1 reads MGHRA; CDR2 reads YSYEKL. V lost 1 base, J lost 2 bases, and 9 bases lay in between.

The chain joins TRBV4-1 to TRBJ2-7; D ambiguous. The clonotype was recovered from a human donor with multiple sclerosis. The material sequenced was CD8+ T cells from PBMCs. Here the CDR3 DNA reads TGCGCCAGCAGCCAAGGGTCGGCGGCCTACGAGCAGTACTTC. It is translated as CASSQGSAAYEQYF.